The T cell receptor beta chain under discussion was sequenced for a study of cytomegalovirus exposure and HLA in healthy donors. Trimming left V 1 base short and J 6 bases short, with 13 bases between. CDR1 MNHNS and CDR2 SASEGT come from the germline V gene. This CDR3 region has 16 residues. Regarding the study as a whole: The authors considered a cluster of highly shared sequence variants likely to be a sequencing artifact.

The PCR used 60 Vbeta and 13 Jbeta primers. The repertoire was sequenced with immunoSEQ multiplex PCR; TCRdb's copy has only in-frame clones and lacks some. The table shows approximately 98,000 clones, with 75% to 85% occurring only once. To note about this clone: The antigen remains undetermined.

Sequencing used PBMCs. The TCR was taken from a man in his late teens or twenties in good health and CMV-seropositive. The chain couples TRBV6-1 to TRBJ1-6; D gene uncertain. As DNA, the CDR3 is TGTGCCAGCAGTGAAGTGGCCGGGTTAGGTAATTCACCCCTCCACTTT. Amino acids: CASSEVAGLGNSPLHF.